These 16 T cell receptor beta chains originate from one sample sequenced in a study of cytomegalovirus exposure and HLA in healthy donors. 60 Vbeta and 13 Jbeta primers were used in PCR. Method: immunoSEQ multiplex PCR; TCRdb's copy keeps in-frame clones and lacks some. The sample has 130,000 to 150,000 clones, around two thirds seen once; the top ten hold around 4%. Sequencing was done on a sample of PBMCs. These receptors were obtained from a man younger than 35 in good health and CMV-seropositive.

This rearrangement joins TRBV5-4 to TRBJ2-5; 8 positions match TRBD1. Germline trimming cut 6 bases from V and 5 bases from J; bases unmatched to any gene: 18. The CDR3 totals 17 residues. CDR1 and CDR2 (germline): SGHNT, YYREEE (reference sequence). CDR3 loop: CASTPRGQGWSGETQYF. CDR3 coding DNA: TGTGCCAGCACCCCCCGCGGACAGGGTTGGTCGGGGGAGACCCAGTACTTC.

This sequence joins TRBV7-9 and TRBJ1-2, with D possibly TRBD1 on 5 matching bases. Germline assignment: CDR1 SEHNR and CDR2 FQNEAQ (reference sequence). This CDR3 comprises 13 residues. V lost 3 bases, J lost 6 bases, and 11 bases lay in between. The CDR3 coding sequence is TGTGCCAGCAGCTTCGACCGGGGGGATGGCTACACCTTC. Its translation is CASSFDRGDGYTF.

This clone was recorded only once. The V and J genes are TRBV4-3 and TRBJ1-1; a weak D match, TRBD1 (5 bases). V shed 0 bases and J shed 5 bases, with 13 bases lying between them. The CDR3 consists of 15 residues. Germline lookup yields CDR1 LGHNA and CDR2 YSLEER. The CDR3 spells CASSQDGGGETEAFF. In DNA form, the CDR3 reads TGCGCCAGCAGCCAAGATGGGGGGGGAGAAACTGAAGCTTTCTTT.

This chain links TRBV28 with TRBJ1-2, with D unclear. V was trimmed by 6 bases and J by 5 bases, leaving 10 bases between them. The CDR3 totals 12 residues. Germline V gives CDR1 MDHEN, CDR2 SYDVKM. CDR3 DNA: TGTGCCAGCAGCCTCACTGATTATGGCTACACCTTC. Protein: CASSLTDYGYTF.

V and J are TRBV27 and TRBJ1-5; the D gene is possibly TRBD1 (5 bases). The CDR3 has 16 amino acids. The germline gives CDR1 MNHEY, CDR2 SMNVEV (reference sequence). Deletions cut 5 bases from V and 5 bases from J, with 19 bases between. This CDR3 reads CASSEKTWGDDQPQHF. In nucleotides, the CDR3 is TGTGCCAGCAGTGAAAAAACCTGGGGGGACGATCAGCCCCAGCATTTT.

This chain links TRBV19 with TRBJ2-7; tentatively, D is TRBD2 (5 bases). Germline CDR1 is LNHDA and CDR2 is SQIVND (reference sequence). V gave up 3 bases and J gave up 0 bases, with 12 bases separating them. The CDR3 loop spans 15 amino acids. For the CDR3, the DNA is TGTGCCAGTAGTATGGGGAGTCGGAGCTCCTACGAGCAGTACTTC. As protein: CASSMGSRSSYEQYF. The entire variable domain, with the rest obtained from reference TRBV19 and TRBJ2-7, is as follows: DGGITQSPKYLFRKEGQNVTLSCEQNLNHDAMYWYRQDPGQGLRLIYYSQIVNDFQKGDIAEGYSVSREKKESFPLTVTSAQKNPTAFYLCASSMGSRSSYEQYFGPGTRLTVT.

In DNA form, the CDR3 reads TGTGCCAGCAACAAAGGGACAGGGGACGGCAATGAGCAGTTCTTC. Its protein product is CASNKGTGDGNEQFF. V is TRBV28 and J is TRBJ2-1; TRBD1 agrees at 10 bases. Germline CDR1 reads MDHEN; CDR2 reads SYDVKM. J lost 6 bases, V lost 7 bases, and 9 bases had no gene match. The CDR3 has 15 residues.

The CDR3 region is CASSALVGLARDTQYF. The CDR3 DNA reads as TGTGCCAGCAGTGCCCTTGTTGGGCTAGCCCGGGATACGCAGTATTTT. The chain combines TRBV27 with TRBJ2-3, with D tentatively TRBD2 (5 bases). V lost 5 bases and J 6 bases, leaving 21 bases between the germline ends. Germline-derived CDR1 and CDR2 are MNHEY and SMNVEV (reference sequence). The CDR3 runs 16 residues.

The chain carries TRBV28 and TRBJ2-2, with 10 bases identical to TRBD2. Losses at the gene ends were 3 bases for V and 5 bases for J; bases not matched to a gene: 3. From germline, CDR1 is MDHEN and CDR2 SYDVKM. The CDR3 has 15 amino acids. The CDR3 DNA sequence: TGTGCCAGCAGTTTGGAGACTAGCGGGACCGGGGAGCTGTTTTTT. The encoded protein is CASSLETSGTGELFF.

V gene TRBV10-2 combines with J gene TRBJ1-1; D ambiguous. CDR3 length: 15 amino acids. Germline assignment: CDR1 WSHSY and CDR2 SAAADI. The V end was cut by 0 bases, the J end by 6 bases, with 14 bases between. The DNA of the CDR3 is TGCGCCAGCAGTGAGTCCGCCTACCCGAGGCCTGAAGCTTTCTTT. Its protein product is CASSESAYPRPEAFF.

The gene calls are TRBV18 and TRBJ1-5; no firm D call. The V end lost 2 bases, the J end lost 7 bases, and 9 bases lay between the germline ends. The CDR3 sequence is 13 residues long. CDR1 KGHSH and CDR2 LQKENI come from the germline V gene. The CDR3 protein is CASSPGDLQPQHF. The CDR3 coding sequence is TGTGCCAGCTCACCAGGAGATCTGCAGCCCCAGCATTTT.

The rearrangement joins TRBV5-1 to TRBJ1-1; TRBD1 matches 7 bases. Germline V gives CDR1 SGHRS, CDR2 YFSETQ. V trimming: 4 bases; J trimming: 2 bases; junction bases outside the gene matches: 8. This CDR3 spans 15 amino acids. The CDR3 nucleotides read TGCGCCAGCAGCCTTCGACAGGGCCCAAACACTGAAGCTTTCTTT. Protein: CASSLRQGPNTEAFF.

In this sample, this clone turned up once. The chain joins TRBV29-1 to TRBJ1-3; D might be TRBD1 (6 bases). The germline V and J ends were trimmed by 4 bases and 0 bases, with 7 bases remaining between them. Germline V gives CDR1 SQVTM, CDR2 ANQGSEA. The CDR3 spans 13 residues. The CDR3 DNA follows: TGCAGCGTTGTGGGGGCCTCTGGAAACACCATATATTTT. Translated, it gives CSVVGASGNTIYF.

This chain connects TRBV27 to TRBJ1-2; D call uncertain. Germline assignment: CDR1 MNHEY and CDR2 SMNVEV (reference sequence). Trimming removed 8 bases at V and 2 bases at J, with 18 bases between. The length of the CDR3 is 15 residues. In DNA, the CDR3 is TGTGCCAGCCGCGGGCTTGATACCCGGAACTATGGCTACACCTTC. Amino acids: CASRGLDTRNYGYTF.

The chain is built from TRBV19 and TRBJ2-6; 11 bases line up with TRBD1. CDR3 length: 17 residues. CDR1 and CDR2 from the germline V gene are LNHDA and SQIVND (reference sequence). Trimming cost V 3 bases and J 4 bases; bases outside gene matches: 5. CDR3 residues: CASSIGTGGDGANVLTF. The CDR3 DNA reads TGTGCCAGTAGTATTGGGACAGGGGGAGACGGGGCCAACGTCCTGACTTTC.

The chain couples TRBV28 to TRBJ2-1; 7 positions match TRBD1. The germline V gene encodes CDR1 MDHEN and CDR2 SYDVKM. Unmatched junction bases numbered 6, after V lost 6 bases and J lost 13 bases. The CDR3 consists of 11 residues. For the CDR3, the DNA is TGTGCCAGCAGCCCCCGGGACAGACAGTTCTTC. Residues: CASSPRDRQFF.